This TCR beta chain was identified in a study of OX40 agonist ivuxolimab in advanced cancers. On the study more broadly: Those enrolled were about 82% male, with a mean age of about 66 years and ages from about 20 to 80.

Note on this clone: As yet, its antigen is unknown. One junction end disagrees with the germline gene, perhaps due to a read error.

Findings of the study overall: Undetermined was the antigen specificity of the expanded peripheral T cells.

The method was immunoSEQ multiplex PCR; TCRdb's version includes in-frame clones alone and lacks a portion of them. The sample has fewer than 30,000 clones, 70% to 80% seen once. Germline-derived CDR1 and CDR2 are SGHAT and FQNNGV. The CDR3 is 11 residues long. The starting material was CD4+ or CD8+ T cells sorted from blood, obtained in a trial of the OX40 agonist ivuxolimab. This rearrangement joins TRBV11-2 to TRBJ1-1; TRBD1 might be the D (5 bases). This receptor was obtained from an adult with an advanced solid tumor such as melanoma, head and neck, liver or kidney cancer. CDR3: CASSSGHPRRF. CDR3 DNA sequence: TGTGCCAGCAGCTCAGGACACCCTCGGAGGTTT.